The sequence of this TCR beta chain was determined in a study of cytotoxic CD8 clonotypes in ibrutinib-treated CLL. As for the study in general: Responses comprised around 24 partial and 2 complete; at median approximately 70 months, about 15 remained remitted and roughly 12 progressed.

Measured with immunoSEQ multiplex PCR; TCRdb has only the in-frame clones, and not every one. The sample records roughly 180,000 clones, around 80% being singletons. CDR1 and CDR2 from the germline V gene are SGHNT and YENEEA. This CDR3 region has 14 residues. Trimming took 5 bases from V and 2 from J, leaving 11 bases between them. The chain links TRBV11-3 to TRBJ2-3, with D perhaps matching TRBD2 (6 bases). The sequence came from a human donor with chronic lymphocytic leukemia. The specimen comprised PBMCs, sampled after 24 months of ibrutinib treatment. CDR3 loop: CASSQGLYTDTQYF. The CDR3 DNA reads as TGTGCCAGCAGCCAGGGACTTTACACAGATACGCAGTATTTT.